This T cell receptor (beta chain) was recorded in a study of T cell responses to AZD1222 COVID-19 vaccine. General study points: There were mostly white British donors and more females than males, and clonal diversity was possibly underestimated. The span of vaccine-associated CD4 TCRs extended across spike, with dominance at 160-218 and 743-854.

Points on this clone: Its antigen is undetermined.

Libraries were prepared by immunoSEQ multiplex PCR; TCRdb keeps only in-frame clonotypes and omits some of them. Of under 200,000 clones listed, roughly 86% were seen once; the top ten hold 5.5%. Sequenced material: peripheral blood, taken on day 0 of AZD1222 vaccination. The TCR comes from an adult in good health.

CDR3 protein: CASSESPYEQYF. DNA of the CDR3: TGTGCCAGCAGCGAGAGCCCCTACGAGCAGTACTTC. The J gene is TRBJ2-7, the V gene TRBV13, with no clear D. This CDR3 region has 12 residues. Germline lookup yields CDR1 PRHDT and CDR2 FYEKMQ (reference sequence). V was shortened by 5 bases and J by 2 bases, with 7 bases between the two germline ends.